This T cell receptor beta chain emerged from a study of T cells in narcolepsy. Sequencing was performed with immunoSEQ multiplex PCR; in TCRdb, only in-frame clones are kept and a portion is missing. The sample has more than 30,000 clones; roughly four fifths are singletons. CDR3 length: 13 amino acids. Germline CDR1 is ENHRY and CDR2 is SYGVKD. The V end lost 0 bases, the J end lost 4 bases, and 6 bases lay between the germline ends. Of note for this clone: Antigen: not known.

Study-level results: Blood of same and different patients, but not healthy controls, reportedly held recurring autoreactive clonotypes.

Sequenced material: CD45RA- memory CD4+ T cells from PBMCs. The TCR sequence derives from a human donor with narcolepsy. This chain joins TRBV10-3 and TRBJ2-5; no definite D call. The DNA of the CDR3 is TGTGCCATCAGTGAGTCTGGAGTAGAGACCCAGTACTTC. Translated: CAISESGVETQYF.